Here is one T cell receptor beta chain with its context. Antigen: not known. This PCR relied on a set of 60 Vbeta primers and 13 Jbeta primers. TCRdb keeps only in-frame clones here, not all; method: immunoSEQ multiplex PCR. The sample holds about 82,000 clones, around 84% seen once. The sample comes from a study of cytomegalovirus exposure and HLA in healthy donors. Study as a whole: An analysis done earlier identified approximately 120 million unique TCR beta sequences from roughly 190 million T cells.

The CDR3 totals 16 residues. Study results and caveats: Accurate prediction of HLA-A and HLA-B alleles (for most subjects) was reportedly achieved from TCR beta sequences. Equally common other TCR beta chains were less clonally expanded than HLA-associated ones, a later analysis found.

This sequence originates from a man in his sixties or seventies in good health and CMV-seropositive. This sequence joins TRBV21-1 and TRBJ2-7; TRBD2 is taken as the D call from the table, unchecked against the DNA. TRBV21-1 is marked as a pseudogene. Sequencing used PBMCs. CDR3 coding DNA: TGTGCCAGCGCGCAGGTTCCCGGGACTACACCCTACGAGCAGTACTTC. It encodes CASAQVPGTTPYEQYF.